This T cell receptor (beta chain) is drawn from a study of T-cell memory formation after mild COVID-19. V shed 1 base and J shed 5 bases, with 11 bases lying between them. Germline-derived CDR1 and CDR2 are LGHDT and YNNKEL (reference sequence). This CDR3 spans 14 amino acids. Via MiXCR, TCRdb re-called the 5' RACE reads, giving one row per CDR3 protein. The sample includes roughly 250,000 distinct CDR3 sequences, less than 20% of them seen just once. The rearrangement uses TRBV3-1 and TRBJ2-5; tentative D call: TRBD2 (5 bases). Material: PBMCs or a T cell subset sorted from them (not recorded which). This TCR was recovered from a man aged 18 to 29 who had mild COVID-19 (a few samples of this study predate the infection). Cell type and time point are not known. For the CDR3, the DNA is TGTGCCAGCAGCCAAGGGCTTCGCGGGGAGACCCAGTACTTC. Encoded protein: CASSQGLRGETQYF.